The 27 T cell receptor beta chains below come from one sample, sequenced in a study of PD-1 blockade in classical Hodgkin lymphoma (dated by TCRdb to the early 2020s). Library preparation used the immunoSEQ multiplex PCR assay. What TCRdb holds here is the immuneACCESS table cut down to in-frame rearrangements. Part of the clones is not present; checked against another copy, under half of the missing clones reflect an unresolved V gene, and the others are unexplained. The table for this sample lists 25,000 to 30,000 clones; about 78% of them were counted only once. The top ten clonotypes cover around 35% of the sample. In light of the paper, this sample's time point label describes: cycle 2 day 1 (C2D1) of nivolumab. Relapse after autologous stem cell transplantation had occurred in all trial patients, and cohorts A, B and C were distinguished by prior brentuximab vedotin exposure. Here the sequenced sample was peripheral blood mononuclear cells (PBMCs), taken before the second cycle of nivolumab. These receptor sequences come from a human donor with classical Hodgkin lymphoma.

The chain combines TRBV30 with TRBJ1-1, with TRBD1 matching over 7 bases. J was trimmed by 5 bases and V by 4 bases; bases with no gene match: 13. This CDR3 has 15 residues. The germline CDR1 and CDR2 sequences are GTSNPN and SVGIG (reference sequence). CDR3 sequence reads: CAWTLPDRVNTEAFF. The CDR3 DNA reads as TGTGCCTGGACCCTACCTGACAGGGTAAATACTGAAGCTTTCTTT.

The chain couples TRBV4-2 to TRBJ2-2, with 7 positions matching TRBD2. Germline assignment: CDR1 LGHNA and CDR2 YNFKEQ. The CDR3 sequence is 15 residues long. V trimming: 4 bases; J trimming: 7 bases; junction bases outside the gene matches: 9. CDR3 coding DNA: TGTGCCAGCAGCCCCTTTACCGGGGAGGGCGGGGAGCTGTTTTTT. It translates to CASSPFTGEGGELFF.

This clone was seen just once. J is TRBJ1-5 and V is TRBV7-8; no reliable D call. The CDR3 spans 16 residues. V was trimmed by 1 base and J by 1 base, leaving 11 bases between them. Germline V CDR1 and CDR2: SGHVS, FQNEAQ. The CDR3 reads CASSLEEARSNQPQHF. In DNA form, the CDR3 reads TGTGCCAGCAGCTTAGAGGAGGCGCGGAGCAATCAGCCCCAGCATTTT.

This clone was seen just once. This chain uses TRBV7-8 with TRBJ2-7; D is possibly TRBD2 (7 bases). This CDR3 spans 17 amino acids. V was cut by 5 bases and J by 1 base, with 21 bases left in between. In germline, CDR1 is SGHVS, CDR2 FQNEAQ. This CDR3 is CASSTRGGAGGSYEQYF. The CDR3 DNA reads TGTGCCAGCAGCACCCGAGGGGGGGCCGGGGGGTCCTACGAGCAGTACTTC.

This chain connects TRBV7-3 to TRBJ1-1; tentative D call: TRBD1 (5 bases). The CDR3 spans 16 residues. The germline gives CDR1 SGHTA, CDR2 FQGTGA. V was clipped by 5 bases and J by 2 bases, with 18 bases between them. The CDR3 loop is CASSLGDTSRNTEAFF. Written as DNA, the CDR3 is TGTGCCAGCAGCCTAGGGGATACTAGCAGAAACACTGAAGCTTTCTTT.

This chain connects TRBV30 to TRBJ2-3, with D unresolved. Germline V gene sequence: CDR1 GTSNPN, CDR2 SVGIG (reference sequence). The ends were cut back, 0 bases at V and 6 bases at J, with 19 bases in the middle. The CDR3 is 16 residues long. The CDR3 DNA reads TGTGCCTGGAGTGTCCTAGGTCTTGGGATACGGGATACGCAGTATTTT. This translates into CAWSVLGLGIRDTQYF.

CDR3 DNA: TGTGCCAGCAGCCACATTACTGAAGCTTTCTTT. Translated, it gives CASSHITEAFF. The V and J genes are TRBV28 and TRBJ1-1, with D uncertain. The germline CDR1 and CDR2 sequences are MDHEN and SYDVKM. This CDR3 comprises 11 residues. V lost 6 bases, J lost 5 bases, and 7 bases lay in between. Full variable domain (remainder filled in from reference TRBV28 and TRBJ1-1): DVKVTQSSRYLVKRTGEKVFLECVQDMDHENMFWYRQDPGLGLRLIYFSYDVKMKEKGDIPEGYSVSREKKERFSLILESASTNQTSMYLCASSHITEAFFGQGTRLTVV.

This rearrangement joins TRBV30 to TRBJ1-4; 7 bases map to TRBD1. V lost 4 bases, J lost 7 bases, and 27 bases stayed unmatched. This CDR3 region has 20 residues. Germline CDR1 reads GTSNPN; CDR2 reads SVGIG (reference sequence). The CDR3 region has the DNA TGTGCCTGGATTGGCCCTCCGACAGGGAGGTTACGCGGGGAGGGTGAAAAACTGTTTTTT. Residues: CAWIGPPTGRLRGEGEKLFF.

The V and J genes are TRBV28 and TRBJ2-7, with TRBD1 matching 8 bases. Trimming took 2 bases from V and 2 from J; bases not matched to a gene: 8. Germline V CDR1 and CDR2: MDHEN, SYDVKM. The CDR3 is made up of 16 amino acids. This CDR3 reads CASSLPGQEVPYEQYF. In DNA, the CDR3 is TGTGCCAGCAGTTTACCGGGACAGGAGGTGCCCTACGAGCAGTACTTC.

CDR3 sequence reads: CASSPYVPDRAGELFF. Here the CDR3 DNA reads TGTGCCAGCTCACCCTACGTCCCGGACAGGGCCGGGGAGCTGTTTTTT. The chain carries TRBV18 and TRBJ2-2; 8 bases map to TRBD1. The V segment lost 3 bases and the J segment 6 bases; nucleotides outside the gene matches: 9. Germline CDR1 and CDR2: KGHSH and LQKENI. CDR3 length: 16 amino acids.

The chain couples TRBV9 to TRBJ2-2; the match to TRBD2 covers 10 bases. The V segment lost 4 bases and the J segment 3 bases; nucleotides outside the gene matches: 15. This CDR3 is built from 19 residues. Germline V gene data show CDR1 as SGDLS and CDR2 as YYNGEE. The CDR3: CASSPPSWSGGGYTGELFF. The CDR3 bases are TGTGCCAGCAGCCCCCCCTCTTGGAGCGGGGGGGGGTACACCGGGGAGCTGTTTTTT. Complete variable domain (other parts from reference TRBV9 and TRBJ2-2): DSGVTQTPKHLITATGQRVTLRCSPRSGDLSVYWYQQSLDQGLQFLIQYYNGEERAKGNILERFSAQQFPDLHSELNLSSLELGDSALYFCASSPPSWSGGGYTGELFFGEGSRLTVL.

V is TRBV19 and J is TRBJ1-5, with TRBD1 matching 8 bases. Germline CDR1 LNHDA, CDR2 SQIVND (reference sequence). This CDR3 region has 15 residues. Trimming removed 7 bases from V and 6 bases from J; junction bases left unmatched: 11. CDR3 sequence reads: CASMRIGQGGQPQHF. CDR3 DNA sequence: TGTGCCAGTATGAGAATCGGACAGGGCGGTCAGCCCCAGCATTTT.

This clone was observed a handful of times. The chain employs TRBV30 and TRBJ1-1, with D possibly TRBD1 on 6 matching bases. CDR3 size: 15 residues. Germline loops: CDR1 GTSNPN, CDR2 SVGIG (reference sequence). V lost 4 bases to trimming and J lost 6 bases, with 21 bases between them. The CDR3: CAWTLPDRTVAEAFF. The CDR3 nucleotides are TGTGCCTGGACCCTACCGGACAGAACAGTAGCTGAAGCTTTCTTT.

This clone has just one count. CDR3 in DNA: TGTGCCAGCAGCTCGTTGGCAAGCCCTAATTCACCCCTCCACTTT. Translating it yields CASSSLASPNSPLHF. V is TRBV5-6 and J is TRBJ1-6; D is ambiguous. V shed 3 bases and J shed 6 bases, with 13 bases lying between them. This CDR3 has 15 residues. Germline V gene lookup returns CDR1 SGHDT and CDR2 YYEEEE.

The chain has TRBV6-5 and TRBJ1-1; D remains unclear. The V end was cut by 4 bases, the J end by 2 bases, with 8 bases between. The germline gives CDR1 MNHEY, CDR2 SVGAGI. This CDR3 is 13 amino acids long. CDR3 DNA sequence: TGTGCCAGCAGTTTCCAAGGTAACACTGAAGCTTTCTTT. Translated: CASSFQGNTEAFF.

The V call is TRBV4-2, the J call TRBJ1-6, with D maybe TRBD1 (5 bases). Trimming removed 0 bases from V and 8 bases from J, with 14 bases in between. Looked up from germline, CDR1 is LGHNA and CDR2 is YNFKEQ. The CDR3 totals 16 residues. The CDR3 loop reads CASSQDVSQGDSPLHF. CDR3 in DNA: TGTGCCAGCAGCCAAGATGTCAGTCAGGGAGATTCACCCCTCCACTTT.

The chain has TRBV29-1 and TRBJ2-5, with D possibly matching TRBD1 (6 bases). CDR3 length: 15 amino acids. V was clipped by 2 bases and J by 5 bases, with 18 bases between them. Germline V gives CDR1 SQVTM, CDR2 ANQGSEA. The CDR3 protein is CSVEWSRGVGETQYF. The CDR3 DNA is TGCAGCGTTGAATGGTCCAGGGGTGTTGGGGAGACCCAGTACTTC. The full variable domain, completed using reference TRBV29-1 and TRBJ2-5, is SAVISQKPSRDICQRGTSLTIQCQVDSQVTMMFWYRQQPGQSLTLIATANQGSEATYESGFVIDKFPISRPNLTFSTLTVSNMSPEDSSIYLCSVEWSRGVGETQYFGPGTRLLVL.

V usage is TRBV19 and J usage is TRBJ2-1; TRBD2 aligns across 10 bases. The trim removed 5 bases at V and 4 bases at J, leaving 2 bases unmatched. Germline lookup yields CDR1 LNHDA and CDR2 SQIVND (reference sequence). The CDR3 totals 14 residues. CDR3 sequence (DNA): TGTGCCAGTAGTCTTAGCGGGGGGTACAATGAGCAGTTCTTC. Amino acids: CASSLSGGYNEQFF.

The chain links TRBV18 to TRBJ2-5, with 9 bases aligning to TRBD2. CDR1 and CDR2 from the germline V gene are KGHSH and LQKENI. The CDR3 spans 18 residues. V was clipped by 1 base and J by 5 bases; unmatched bases: 14. The chain's CDR3 is CASSPRESGGNHRETQYF. The CDR3 DNA follows: TGTGCCAGCTCACCACGTGAAAGCGGGGGGAACCACCGGGAGACCCAGTACTTC.

This chain uses TRBV27 with TRBJ2-2; D not resolved. Germline values: CDR1 MNHEY, CDR2 SMNVEV (reference sequence). This CDR3 spans 12 amino acids. Trimming shortened V by 3 bases and J by 6 bases, and 5 bases separated the two germline ends. The CDR3 nucleotides are TGTGCCAGCAGTTTGTTATCCGGGGAGCTGTTTTTT. Its translation is CASSLLSGELFF.

This clone appeared a few times. The J gene is TRBJ1-1, the V gene TRBV7-9, with D tentatively TRBD1 (6 bases). V lost 3 bases and J 3 bases, leaving 11 bases between the germline ends. Germline V gene sequence: CDR1 SEHNR, CDR2 FQNEAQ (reference sequence). This CDR3 is built from 14 residues. The CDR3 bases are TGTGCCAGCAGCTTGTTACAGGGAGACACTGAAGCTTTCTTT. Translated: CASSLLQGDTEAFF.

This chain uses TRBV4-3 with TRBJ2-7; 8 bases align to TRBD2. The V gene's germline CDR1 is LGHNA and CDR2 YSLEER. The ends lost 3 bases at V and 3 bases at J; junction bases unmatched: 7. This CDR3 is 15 amino acids long. This CDR3 reads CASSHQAGEDYEQYF. The CDR3 DNA is TGCGCCAGCAGCCACCAAGCGGGGGAAGACTACGAGCAGTACTTC.

This clone was observed once. The CDR3 nucleotides are TGTGCCAGCAGTCAGACAGGGTCCTATGGCTACACCTTC. It codes for CASSQTGSYGYTF. The V and J genes are TRBV28 and TRBJ1-2; TRBD1 agrees at 7 bases. Germline values: CDR1 MDHEN, CDR2 SYDVKM. V trimming: 5 bases; J trimming: 4 bases; junction bases outside the gene matches: 4. This CDR3 region has 13 residues.

A remark on this clone: Distinct nucleotide sequences in the sample also encode this CDR3. J is TRBJ1-2 and V is TRBV30; possibly TRBD1 for D (5 bases). Trimming removed 0 bases from V and 6 bases from J, with 5 bases in between. Germline CDR1 GTSNPN, CDR2 SVGIG (reference sequence). The CDR3 extends over 11 amino acids. CDR3 loop: CAWSVGHGYTF. The DNA of the CDR3 is TGTGCCTGGAGTGTGGGGCATGGCTACACCTTC.

On this clone itself: Compared with germline, one end of the junction differs, possibly owing to a read error. The rearrangement uses TRBV30 and TRBJ2-5; TRBD2 is a possible D gene (6 bases). Per the germline V gene, CDR1 is GTSNPN and CDR2 is SVGIG (reference sequence). The CDR3 is made up of 13 amino acids. The CDR3 loop is CAWSRDLQEAQYF. The CDR3 DNA reads TGTGCCTGGAGTCGGGACTTACAAGAGGCCCAGTACTTC.

The V and J genes are TRBV25-1 and TRBJ2-3; weak D call: TRBD2 (6 bases). The CDR3 runs to 15 residues. Trimming shortened V by 4 bases and J by 0 bases, and 11 bases separated the two germline ends. Looked up from germline, CDR1 is MGHDK and CDR2 is SYGVNS. The DNA of the CDR3 is TGTGCCAGCAGTGGGTTTGGGGGGAGCACAGATACGCAGTATTTT. Protein: CASSGFGGSTDTQYF. Based on the CDR3 plus reference TRBV25-1 and TRBJ2-3, the full variable domain is EADIYQTPRYLVIGTGKKITLECSQTMGHDKMYWYQQDPGMELHLIHYSYGVNSTEKGDLSSESTVSRIRTEHFPLTLESARPSHTSQYLCASSGFGGSTDTQYFGPGTRLTVL.

The chain links TRBV5-1 to TRBJ2-7; 11 nucleotides agree with TRBD2. Germline-derived CDR1 and CDR2 are SGHRS and YFSETQ. J gave up 0 bases and V 2 bases, and 4 bases lay outside the gene matches. The CDR3 length is 16 residues. In nucleotides, the CDR3 is TGCGCCAGCAGCTTAACTAGCGGGGGCCTCTCCTACGAGCAGTACTTC. This gives the protein CASSLTSGGLSYEQYF.